One sample yielded the 3 T cell receptor beta chains listed below, sequenced in a study of blood T cell repertoires in COVID-19. Generated by immunoSEQ multiplex PCR, the TCRdb table keeps only in-frame clones and is missing some. The sample carries some 170,000 clones, approximately 83% recorded once. Sequenced input: peripheral blood. The receptors stem from a woman aged 40 to 50 with COVID-19, enrolled during active disease.

This clone was seen a few times. The CDR3 coding sequence is TGTGCCAGCAGTGAAGCGGGGACTAGCGGGAGAGGTGAGCAGTTCTTC. Amino acid sequence: CASSEAGTSGRGEQFF. The V gene is TRBV2, the J gene TRBJ2-1; 14 nucleotides agree with TRBD2. CDR1 and CDR2 (germline): SNHLY, FYNNEI. The CDR3 is 16 amino acids. With V trimmed by 0 bases and J by 9 bases, 4 bases remained unmatched.

The CDR3 DNA is TGTGCCAGCAGCTCGGGACAGTTAAATTCACCCCTCCACTTT. Protein sequence: CASSSGQLNSPLHF. The rearrangement links TRBV7-9 to TRBJ1-6; 7 bases map to TRBD1. The J segment lost 7 bases and the V segment lost 4 bases, leaving 4 bases of the junction unmatched. Germline V gene sequence: CDR1 SEHNR, CDR2 FQNEAQ (reference sequence). This CDR3 region has 14 residues. The full variable domain, rest sourced from reference TRBV7-9 and TRBJ1-6, is DTGVSQNPRHKITKRGQNVTFRCDPISEHNRLYWYRQTLGQGPEFLTYFQNEAQLEKSRLLSDRFSAERPKGSFSTLEIQRTEQGDSAMYLCASSSGQLNSPLHFGNGTRLTVT.

The genes are TRBV6-6 and TRBJ1-4, with TRBD1 matching over 7 bases. The J segment lost 4 bases and the V segment lost 4 bases, leaving 6 bases of the junction unmatched. The CDR3 runs to 15 residues. Germline CDR1 is MNHNY and CDR2 is SVGAGI (reference sequence). CDR3 nucleotide sequence: TGTGCCAGCAGTTTCCGGGGACAGCTTAATGAAAAACTGTTTTTT. Its protein is CASSFRGQLNEKLFF.